Below are 19 T cell receptor beta chains sequenced from a single sample in a study of T-cell reconstitution after alpha-beta-depleted transplantation in children. Preparing the TCRbeta library involved the use of unique molecular identifiers. TCRdb passed the PCR reads through MiXCR, listing each CDR3 protein once. The sample has hundreds of thousands of distinct CDR3 sequences, around 13% seen once. The starting material was PBMCs, obtained before TCRalphabeta/CD19-depleted stem cell transplant. These receptor sequences come from a girl aged 2 to 10 with congenital amegakaryocytic thrombocytopenia, due to receive a stem cell transplant.

This clonotype was found a few times. The chain recombines TRBV5-1 with TRBJ1-1; 10 bases line up with TRBD1. The CDR3 spans 14 residues. V was pared by 8 bases and J by 4 bases, with 8 bases of the junction left unmatched. Germline CDR1 reads SGHRS; CDR2 reads YFSETQ. CDR3 nucleotides: TGCGCCAGTGGGACAGGGGATAATCCCACTGAAGCTTTCTTT. Its translation is CASGTGDNPTEAFF. Drawing the rest from reference TRBV5-1 and TRBJ1-1, the complete variable domain is KAGVTQTPRYLIKTRGQQVTLSCSPISGHRSVSWYQQTPGQGLQFLFEYFSETQRNKGNFPGRFSGRQFSNSRSEMNVSTLELGDSALYLCASGTGDNPTEAFFGQGTRLTVV.

In its sample, this clonotype was seen a few times. V and J are TRBV4-1 and TRBJ2-5; TRBD1 aligns across 9 bases. The length of the CDR3 is 22 residues. Germline loops: CDR1 MGHRA, CDR2 YSYEKL. The trim removed 2 bases at V and 3 bases at J, leaving 25 bases unmatched. The CDR3 bases are TGCGCCAGCAGCCAAAGATCCGGGACAGGGTATGTGCCGACTCGGATGGAAGAGACCCAGTACTTC. Amino acids: CASSQRSGTGYVPTRMEETQYF.

This clonotype was seen repeatedly, ten times or more. The chain links TRBV6-5 to TRBJ2-7; D is undetermined. The V and J ends lost 1 base and 4 bases respectively, with 17 bases between them. The germline gives CDR1 MNHEY, CDR2 SVGAGI. The CDR3 runs to 16 residues. DNA of the CDR3: TGTGCCAGCAGTTACTTTAGGCCCCTCGGGCTTTACGAGCAGTACTTC. Encoded protein: CASSYFRPLGLYEQYF.

The genes are TRBV20-1 and TRBJ1-5; D remains ambiguous. CDR1 is DFQATT and CDR2 is SNEGSKA in the germline V gene (reference sequence). The ends were cut back, 5 bases at V and 0 bases at J, with 17 bases in the middle. The CDR3 is 16 residues long. The CDR3 here is CSAAPSVRTSNQPQHF. Written as DNA, the CDR3 is TGCAGTGCTGCCCCCTCGGTGAGAACTAGCAATCAGCCCCAGCATTTT.

At least ten counts were recorded for this clonotype. The gene calls are TRBV7-6 and TRBJ2-3; no definite D call. Germline lookup yields CDR1 SGHVS and CDR2 FNYEAQ. V was clipped by 5 bases and J by 1 base, with 7 bases between them. This CDR3 has 13 amino acids. The CDR3 DNA follows: TGTGCCAGCAGCGCTCTTGGCACAGATACGCAGTATTTT. Its translation is CASSALGTDTQYF.

This clonotype appeared a few times. The chain couples TRBV12-3 or TRBV12-4 to TRBJ1-5, with TRBD1 as a possible D gene (5 bases). V was pared by 6 bases and J by 4 bases, with 13 bases between. This CDR3 spans 14 amino acids. The CDR3 sequence is CASRDNLGNQPQHF. The CDR3 coding sequence is TGTGCCAGCAGGGACAATTTAGGTAATCAGCCCCAGCATTTT.

This clonotype was detected ten times or more. This chain uses TRBV5-6 with TRBJ2-1; 7 bases fit TRBD1. The CDR3 length is 15 residues. J gave up 6 bases and V 4 bases, and 10 bases lay outside the gene matches. The V gene's germline CDR1 is SGHDT and CDR2 YYEEEE. Here the CDR3 reads CASSPLDREFNEQFF. The CDR3 DNA follows: TGTGCCAGCAGCCCGTTAGACAGGGAGTTCAATGAGCAGTTCTTC.

This clonotype was observed at least ten times. V and J are TRBV28 and TRBJ2-3; TRBD2 might be the D (7 bases). CDR1 is MDHEN and CDR2 is SYDVKM in the germline V gene. V dropped 7 bases and J dropped 1 base, with 15 bases sitting between them. The CDR3 is made up of 15 amino acids. The CDR3 spells CASNLQGGGTDTQYF. The CDR3 DNA sequence: TGTGCCAGCAACCTACAGGGAGGGGGCACAGATACGCAGTATTTT.

V is TRBV19 and J is TRBJ1-5; D is unclear. V lost 3 bases, J lost 10 bases, and 13 bases lay in between. CDR1 and CDR2 (germline): LNHDA, SQIVND (reference sequence). The CDR3 totals 13 residues. This CDR3 is CASSIKVVEPQHF. The CDR3 nucleotides are TGTGCCAGTAGTATTAAGGTTGTGGAACCCCAGCATTTT.

The CDR3 spells CASSQETDRRKAFF. CDR3 DNA sequence: TGCGCCAGCAGCCAAGAAACGGACAGACGTAAAGCTTTCTTT. This rearrangement joins TRBV4-1 to TRBJ1-1, with a possible D match to TRBD1 (6 bases). This CDR3 contains 14 residues. V lost 0 bases and J lost 9, with 14 bases in between. CDR1 MGHRA and CDR2 YSYEKL come from the germline V gene.

This clonotype was recorded at least ten times. The CDR3 region has the DNA TGTGCCAGCAGTTTTATCGGACTTCCCTTCCCAGATACGCAGTATTTT. Its protein product is CASSFIGLPFPDTQYF. The chain combines TRBV12-3 or TRBV12-4 with TRBJ2-3, with D perhaps matching TRBD2 (5 bases). The V end was cut by 3 bases, the J end by 4 bases, with 17 bases between. The CDR3 runs 16 residues.

The chain is built from TRBV12-3 or TRBV12-4 and TRBJ2-7, with TRBD2 as a possible D gene (5 bases). There are 15 residues in the CDR3. V was shortened by 3 bases and J by 4 bases, with 16 bases between the two germline ends. CDR3 nucleotides: TGTGCCAGCAGTTTCCGGACTGTACTTTCTTACGAGCAGTACTTC. Translating gives CASSFRTVLSYEQYF.

The chain has TRBV5-1 and TRBJ2-1; TRBD2 aligns across 16 bases. CDR1 and CDR2 (germline): SGHRS, YFSETQ. J lost 8 bases, V lost 4 bases, and 12 bases had no gene match. CDR3 size: 18 residues. CDR3 sequence reads: CASSELAGLAGGLHEQFF. The CDR3 coding sequence is TGCGCCAGCAGCGAGCTTGCGGGACTAGCGGGAGGGCTTCATGAGCAGTTCTTC.

The sample holds a few counts of this clonotype. The V and J genes are TRBV21-1 and TRBJ2-3; the table gives TRBD2 as D, unverified against the DNA. TRBV21-1 is reported as a pseudogene. This CDR3 has 16 amino acids. CDR3 sequence: CASSNQREIVADTQYF. DNA for the CDR3: TGTGCCAGCAGCAACCAGCGGGAGATAGTAGCAGATACGCAGTATTTT.

Points on this clonotype: A much larger clone sits a single nucleotide away, making a read error possible. The chain recombines TRBV20-1 with TRBJ2-1, with D unresolved. CDR1 and CDR2 (germline): DFQATT, SNEGSKA (reference sequence). The CDR3 covers 12 residues. V was cut by 3 bases and J by 4 bases, with 7 bases left in between. The CDR3 DNA reads as TGCAGTGCTAGCGGAGAATACAATGAGCAGTTCTTC. Translating it yields CSASGEYNEQFF.

The V gene is TRBV5-1, the J gene TRBJ1-1; 10 bases map to TRBD1. Per the germline V gene, CDR1 is SGHRS and CDR2 is YFSETQ. V shed 1 base, J shed 2 bases, and the junction held 11 bases outside the gene matches. The CDR3 has 18 amino acids. The CDR3 sequence: CASSLTGQGVGVNTEAFF. The DNA for the CDR3 is TGCGCCAGCAGCTTGACAGGACAGGGGGTCGGTGTAAACACTGAAGCTTTCTTT. Drawing the rest from reference TRBV5-1 and TRBJ1-1, the complete variable domain is KAGVTQTPRYLIKTRGQQVTLSCSPISGHRSVSWYQQTPGQGLQFLFEYFSETQRNKGNFPGRFSGRQFSNSRSEMNVSTLELGDSALYLCASSLTGQGVGVNTEAFFGQGTRLTVV.

This clonotype appeared a few times. The chain recombines TRBV30 with TRBJ2-3; no firm D call. V gave up 0 bases and J gave up 5 bases, with 12 bases separating them. There are 14 residues in the CDR3. Per the germline V gene, CDR1 is GTSNPN and CDR2 is SVGIG (reference sequence). CDR3 region: CAWSVSGSLDTQYF. CDR3 nucleotides: TGTGCCTGGAGTGTATCGGGTAGCCTAGATACGCAGTATTTT. Full variable domain (remainder filled in from reference TRBV30 and TRBJ2-3): SQTIHQWPATLVQPVGSPLSLECTVEGTSNPNLYWYRQAAGRGLQLLFYSVGIGQISSEVPQNLSASRPQDRQFILSSKKLLLSDSGFYLCAWSVSGSLDTQYFGPGTRLTVL.

This rearrangement joins TRBV3-1 to TRBJ2-5; 7 bases line up with TRBD2. Germline CDR1 is LGHDT and CDR2 is YNNKEL (reference sequence). The CDR3 is 16 residues long. Trimming took 5 bases from V and 5 from J; bases not matched to a gene: 14. The CDR3 loop reads CASSTPRDYRGETQYF. The CDR3, as DNA: TGTGCCAGCAGCACTCCTCGGGACTACCGCGGGGAGACCCAGTACTTC.

This clonotype has at least ten counts. The chain couples TRBV6-5 to TRBJ2-2; D not certain. CDR3 length: 13 residues. V was pared by 0 bases and J by 3 bases, with 2 bases between. CDR1 is MNHEY, CDR2 SVGAGI, per germline. The CDR3 region is CASSYSYTGELFF. The DNA of the CDR3 is TGTGCCAGCAGTTACTCGTACACCGGGGAGCTGTTTTTT.